This T cell receptor beta chain was documented in a study of beta chain features in type 1 diabetes. Expressed TCRB transcripts were sequenced because the entire RNA isolate underwent reverse transcription. Only in-frame clones appear in the TCRdb table, and some are missing; sequencing was by immunoSEQ multiplex PCR. The sample shows 120,000 to 150,000 clones, 10% to 15% of them seen only once. The V and J ends lost 4 bases and 5 bases respectively, with 15 bases between them. The length of the CDR3 is 14 residues. Looked up from germline, CDR1 is SGHNT and CDR2 is YYREEE (reference sequence). This clone was counted a few times. Its target is not known. The study, taken as a whole, reports: In all four CD4+ subsets, TCRB CDR3 length was significantly, moderately reduced in type 1 diabetes.

This sequence was found in a man younger than 30 with type 1 diabetes. The V call is TRBV5-4, the J call TRBJ1-2; D is possibly TRBD1 (5 bases). The sequencing sample was made of central memory CD4+ T cells from blood. The CDR3 loop reads CASSPGTEAYGYTF. For the CDR3, the DNA is TGTGCCAGCAGCCCCGGGACGGAGGCATATGGCTACACCTTC.